A selection of T cell receptor beta chains follows, all from one sample in a study of blood T cell repertoires in COVID-19. Some clones are missing from TCRdb's copy, which holds only in-frame ones; the method was immunoSEQ multiplex PCR. The repertoire includes 150,000 to 200,000 clones, approximately 89% of them detected once, and around 4% sits in the top ten. The sample taken for sequencing was peripheral blood. The receptors here all came from a woman aged 25 to 39 with acute or convalescent COVID-19. The CDR3 runs from the conserved cysteine through the conserved F or W. The order of the fields is J gene, V gene, D gene, clone size, CDR3 protein, CDR3 DNA. A D gene is named only where the DNA matches it firmly. Size tells how often a clone was seen (once, few, many) or the class of an expanded clone, and some rows leave it out.

J gene: TRBJ2-1; V gene: TRBV29-1; D gene: TRBD1; clone size: .; CDR3 protein: CSVPGQGAYEQFF; CDR3 DNA: TGCAGCGTGCCGGGACAGGGGGCTTATGAGCAGTTCTTC
J gene: TRBJ1-1; V gene: TRBV18; D gene: TRBD1; clone size: .; CDR3 protein: CASSPPTGYGEAFF; CDR3 DNA: TGTGCCAGCTCACCACCGACAGGGTACGGGGAAGCTTTCTTT
J gene: TRBJ2-3; V gene: TRBV11-3; D gene: TRBD2; clone size: .; CDR3 protein: CASSSGLAGTNTDTQYF; CDR3 DNA: TGTGCCAGCAGCTCGGGACTAGCGGGAACTAACACAGATACGCAGTATTTT
J gene: TRBJ2-1; V gene: TRBV5-4; D gene: .; clone size: .; CDR3 protein: CASSLAETSYNEQFF; CDR3 DNA: TGTGCCAGCAGCTTAGCGGAAACCTCCTACAATGAGCAGTTCTTC
J gene: TRBJ2-7; V gene: TRBV20-1; D gene: .; clone size: .; CDR3 protein: CSASPPSHEQYF; CDR3 DNA: TGCAGTGCTAGTCCCCCGAGTCACGAGCAGTACTTC
J gene: TRBJ2-7; V gene: TRBV11-2; D gene: .; clone size: .; CDR3 protein: CASRKDTHEQYF; CDR3 DNA: TGTGCCAGCAGGAAGGACACCCACGAGCAGTACTTC
J gene: TRBJ1-1; V gene: TRBV11-2; D gene: .; clone size: few; CDR3 protein: CASSLRRRGTEAFF; CDR3 DNA: TGTGCCAGCAGCTTAAGACGCAGAGGCACTGAAGCTTTCTTT
J gene: TRBJ2-7; V gene: TRBV29-1; D gene: .; clone size: once; CDR3 protein: CSVEIDKQDSYEQYF; CDR3 DNA: TGCAGCGTTGAGATAGACAAACAAGACTCCTACGAGCAGTACTTC
J gene: TRBJ1-1; V gene: TRBV19; D gene: .; clone size: once; CDR3 protein: CASSRGTEAFF; CDR3 DNA: TGTGCCAGTAGTCGGGGGACTGAAGCTTTCTTT
J gene: TRBJ2-7; V gene: TRBV19; D gene: TRBD2; clone size: .; CDR3 protein: CASRVAGAYEQYF; CDR3 DNA: TGTGCCAGTAGAGTTGCGGGAGCCTACGAGCAGTACTTC
J gene: TRBJ1-3; V gene: TRBV6-5; D gene: .; clone size: .; CDR3 protein: CASSTFPYSGNTIYF; CDR3 DNA: TGTGCCAGCTCTACCTTTCCTTACTCTGGAAACACCATATATTTT